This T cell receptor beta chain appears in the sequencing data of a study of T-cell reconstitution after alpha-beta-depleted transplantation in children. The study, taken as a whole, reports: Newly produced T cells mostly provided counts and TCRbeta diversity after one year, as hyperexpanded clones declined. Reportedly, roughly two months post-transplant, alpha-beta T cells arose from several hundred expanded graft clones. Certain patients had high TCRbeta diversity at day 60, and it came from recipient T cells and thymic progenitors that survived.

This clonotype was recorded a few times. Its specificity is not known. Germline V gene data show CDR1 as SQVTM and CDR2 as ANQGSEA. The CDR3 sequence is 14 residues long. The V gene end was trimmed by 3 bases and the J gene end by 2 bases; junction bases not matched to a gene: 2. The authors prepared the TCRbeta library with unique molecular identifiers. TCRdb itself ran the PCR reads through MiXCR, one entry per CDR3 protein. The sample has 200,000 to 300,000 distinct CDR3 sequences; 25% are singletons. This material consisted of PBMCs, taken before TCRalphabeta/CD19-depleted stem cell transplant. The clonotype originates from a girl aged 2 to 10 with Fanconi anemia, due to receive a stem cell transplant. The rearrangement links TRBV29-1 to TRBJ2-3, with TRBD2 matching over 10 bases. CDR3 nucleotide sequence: TGCAGCGTTGACGGACTAGCGGACACAGATACGCAGTATTTT. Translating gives CSVDGLADTDTQYF.